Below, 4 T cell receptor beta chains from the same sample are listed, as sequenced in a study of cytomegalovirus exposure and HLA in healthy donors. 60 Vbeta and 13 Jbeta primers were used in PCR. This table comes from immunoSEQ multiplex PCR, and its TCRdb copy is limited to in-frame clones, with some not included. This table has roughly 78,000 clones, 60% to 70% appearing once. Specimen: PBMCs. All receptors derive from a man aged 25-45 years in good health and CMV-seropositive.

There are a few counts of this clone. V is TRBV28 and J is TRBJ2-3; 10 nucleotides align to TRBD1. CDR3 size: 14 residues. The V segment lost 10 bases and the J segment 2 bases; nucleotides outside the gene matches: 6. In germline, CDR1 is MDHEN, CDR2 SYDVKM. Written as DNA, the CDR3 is TGTGCCATTTCGGGACAGGGGTTCACAGATACGCAGTATTTT. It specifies CAISGQGFTDTQYF.

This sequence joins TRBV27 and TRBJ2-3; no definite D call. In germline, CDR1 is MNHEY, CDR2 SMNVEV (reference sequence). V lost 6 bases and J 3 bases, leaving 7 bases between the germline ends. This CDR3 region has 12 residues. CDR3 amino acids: CASSRGTDTQYF. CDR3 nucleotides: TGTGCCAGCAGCCGAGGTACAGATACGCAGTATTTT.

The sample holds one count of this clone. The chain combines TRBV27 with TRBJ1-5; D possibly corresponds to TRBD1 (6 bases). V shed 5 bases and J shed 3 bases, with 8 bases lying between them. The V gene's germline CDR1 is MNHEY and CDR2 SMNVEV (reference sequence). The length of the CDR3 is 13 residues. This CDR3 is CASSHRDNQPQHF. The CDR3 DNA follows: TGTGCCAGCAGTCACAGGGACAATCAGCCCCAGCATTTT.

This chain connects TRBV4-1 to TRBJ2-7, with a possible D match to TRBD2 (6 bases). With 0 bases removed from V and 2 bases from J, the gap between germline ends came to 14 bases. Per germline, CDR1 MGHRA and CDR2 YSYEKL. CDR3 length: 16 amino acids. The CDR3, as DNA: TGCGCCAGCAGCCAAGAGCCTATCGGGGGTCCCTACGAGCAGTACTTC. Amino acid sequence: CASSQEPIGGPYEQYF.